Shown below are 14 T cell receptor beta chains from a single sample sequenced in a study of blood T cell repertoires in COVID-19 (TCRdb year 2020). Libraries were constructed by the immunoSEQ multiplex PCR assay. Held by TCRdb, this immuneACCESS table contains in-frame sequences only and omits some clones. Under half of the omission traces to an unresolved V gene where checked; the cause of the rest is unknown. In all, the sample holds about 93,000 clones, and roughly 90% of those were seen once. The top ten constitute roughly 1.5% of the sample. The material sequenced was peripheral blood. These receptor sequences come from a human donor with active COVID-19. The donor label of this sample is uncertain.

This clone was detected only once. The rearrangement joins TRBV7-8 to TRBJ1-4; tentatively, D is TRBD1 (6 bases). Trimming left V 7 bases short and J 3 bases short, with 9 bases between. In germline, CDR1 is SGHVS, CDR2 FQNEAQ. This CDR3 has 13 amino acids. CDR3 nucleotides: TGTGCCAGCACCAGGGGACCTAATGAAAAACTGTTTTTT. It specifies CASTRGPNEKLFF.

Regarding this clone: This same CDR3 is encoded by further DNA sequences in the sample. The chain uses TRBV5-1 and TRBJ2-7; 7 nucleotides agree with TRBD1. In germline, CDR1 is SGHRS, CDR2 YFSETQ. Trimming took 3 bases from V and 4 from J; bases not matched to a gene: 7. This CDR3 is built from 14 residues. This CDR3 is CASSSRQGAYEQYF. The CDR3 DNA is TGCGCCAGCAGCTCACGACAGGGTGCGTACGAGCAGTACTTC.

The gene calls are TRBV28 and TRBJ1-2; 10 nucleotides match TRBD1. The CDR3 is made up of 12 amino acids. The ends lost 6 bases at V and 7 bases at J; junction bases unmatched: 2. Germline CDR1 is MDHEN and CDR2 is SYDVKM. In DNA form, the CDR3 reads TGTGCCAGCAGGACAGGGGGCGGTGGCTACACCTTC. It codes for CASRTGGGGYTF.

The rearrangement links TRBV9 to TRBJ2-7, with D perhaps matching TRBD1 (6 bases). The V and J ends lost 0 bases and 4 bases respectively, with 11 bases between them. This CDR3 has 14 amino acids. Germline-derived CDR1 and CDR2 are SGDLS and YYNGEE. CDR3: CASSVGTGMYEQYF. The DNA for the CDR3 is TGTGCCAGCAGCGTAGGTACAGGGATGTACGAGCAGTACTTC.

V and J are TRBV12-3 or TRBV12-4 and TRBJ1-2; maybe TRBD1 (5 bases). Deletions cut 6 bases from V and 3 bases from J, with 11 bases between. CDR3 length: 13 residues. The CDR3: CASRQTGHYGYTF. In nucleotides, the CDR3 is TGTGCCAGCAGGCAAACAGGCCACTATGGCTACACCTTC.

The chain joins TRBV7-9 to TRBJ1-1; 10 nucleotides agree with TRBD1. The V gene's germline CDR1 is SEHNR and CDR2 FQNEAQ (reference sequence). The CDR3 has 17 residues. The V and J ends lost 3 bases and 4 bases, in that order; junction bases with no gene match: 11. The CDR3 here is CASSLGIHGQGGTEAFF. For the CDR3, the DNA is TGTGCCAGCAGCTTGGGGATTCACGGACAGGGGGGCACTGAAGCTTTCTTT.

This chain connects TRBV6-2 or TRBV6-3 to TRBJ2-2, with TRBD1 matching 7 bases. The length of the CDR3 is 15 residues. Losses at the gene ends were 6 bases for V and 2 bases for J; bases not matched to a gene: 6. CDR1 MNHEY and CDR2 SVGEGT come from the germline V gene. The DNA of the CDR3 is TGTGCCAGCAGCCCCGGGACAGTTAACACCGGGGAGCTGTTTTTT. This codes for CASSPGTVNTGELFF.

The sample holds one count of this clone. The J gene is TRBJ1-2, the V gene TRBV19; TRBD1 aligns across 7 bases. The germline V gene has CDR1 LNHDA and CDR2 SQIVND (reference sequence). Losses at the gene ends were 4 bases for V and 6 bases for J; bases not matched to a gene: 5. This CDR3 has 13 residues. DNA for the CDR3: TGTGCCAGTAGTACCCAGGGGGGAGATGGCTACACCTTC. Residues: CASSTQGGDGYTF.

V gene TRBV27 combines with J gene TRBJ2-4; tentative D call: TRBD2 (6 bases). Trimming removed 2 bases from V and 5 bases from J, with 7 bases in between. The CDR3 is 13 amino acids. Germline V lookup: CDR1 MNHEY, CDR2 SMNVEV (reference sequence). The CDR3 coding sequence is TGTGCCAGCAGTTTAGCGGGGCAAAACATTCAGTACTTC. Translation gives CASSLAGQNIQYF.

The chain is built from TRBV6-1 and TRBJ2-3; the D gene is possibly TRBD1 (5 bases). This CDR3 has 15 amino acids. V dropped 2 bases and J dropped 0 bases, with 9 bases sitting between them. Germline V CDR1 and CDR2: MNHNS, SASEGT. The CDR3 DNA is TGTGCCAGCAGTGAACAGGGTACTAGCACAGATACGCAGTATTTT. Translation gives CASSEQGTSTDTQYF.

The chain links TRBV9 to TRBJ2-3; D is perhaps TRBD2 (7 bases). With 0 bases removed from V and 0 bases from J, the gap between germline ends came to 11 bases. Per the germline V gene, CDR1 is SGDLS and CDR2 is YYNGEE. The CDR3 extends over 16 amino acids. CDR3 coding DNA: TGTGCCAGCAGCGTAGCGGGGGGCTCGAGCACAGATACGCAGTATTTT. This translates into CASSVAGGSSTDTQYF.

This clone was recorded a few times. The V call is TRBV6-2 or TRBV6-3, the J call TRBJ1-1, with TRBD1 as a possible D gene (6 bases). Trimming removed 5 bases at V and 1 base at J, with 11 bases between. Germline V gene sequence: CDR1 MNHEY, CDR2 SVGEGT. CDR3 length equals 14 residues. The DNA of the CDR3 is TGTGCCAGCAGTCGGGGGGCCCAGAACACTGAAGCTTTCTTT. This gives the protein CASSRGAQNTEAFF.

This chain connects TRBV6-5 to TRBJ2-2; 7 bases fit TRBD1. The junction had 4 bases not matched to a gene; V was cut back by 4 bases and J by 8 bases. Germline V lookup: CDR1 MNHEY, CDR2 SVGAGI. This CDR3 contains 13 residues. The DNA of the CDR3 is TGTGCCAGCAGTTCACAGGGGTCTGGGGAGCTGTTTTTT. Translation: CASSSQGSGELFF.

The chain employs TRBV7-3 and TRBJ1-1; TRBD1 might be the D (5 bases). V dropped 1 base and J dropped 3 bases, with 9 bases sitting between them. The CDR3 contains 14 residues. The germline V gene has CDR1 SGHTA and CDR2 FQGTGA. The CDR3 reads CASSLNRWDTEAFF. In DNA form, the CDR3 reads TGTGCCAGCAGCTTAAACAGGTGGGACACTGAAGCTTTCTTT. Combining the CDR3 with reference TRBV7-3 and TRBJ1-1 gives the whole variable domain GAGVSQTPSNKVTEKGKYVELRCDPISGHTALYWYRQSLGQGPEFLIYFQGTGAADDSGLPNDRFFAVRPEGSVSTLKIQRTERGDSAVYLCASSLNRWDTEAFFGQGTRLTVV.